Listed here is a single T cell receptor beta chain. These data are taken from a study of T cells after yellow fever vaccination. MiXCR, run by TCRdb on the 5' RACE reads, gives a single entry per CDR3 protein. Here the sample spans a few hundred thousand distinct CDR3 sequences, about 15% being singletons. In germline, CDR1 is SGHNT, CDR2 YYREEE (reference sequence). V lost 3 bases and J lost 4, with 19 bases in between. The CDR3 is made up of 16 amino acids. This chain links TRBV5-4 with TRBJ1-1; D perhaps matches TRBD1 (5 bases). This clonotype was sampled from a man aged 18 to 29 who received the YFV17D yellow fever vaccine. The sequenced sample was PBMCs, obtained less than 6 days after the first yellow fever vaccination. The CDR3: CASSSRKGLWGTEAFF. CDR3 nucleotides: TGTGCCAGCAGCTCAAGAAAGGGGTTGTGGGGCACTGAAGCTTTCTTT.